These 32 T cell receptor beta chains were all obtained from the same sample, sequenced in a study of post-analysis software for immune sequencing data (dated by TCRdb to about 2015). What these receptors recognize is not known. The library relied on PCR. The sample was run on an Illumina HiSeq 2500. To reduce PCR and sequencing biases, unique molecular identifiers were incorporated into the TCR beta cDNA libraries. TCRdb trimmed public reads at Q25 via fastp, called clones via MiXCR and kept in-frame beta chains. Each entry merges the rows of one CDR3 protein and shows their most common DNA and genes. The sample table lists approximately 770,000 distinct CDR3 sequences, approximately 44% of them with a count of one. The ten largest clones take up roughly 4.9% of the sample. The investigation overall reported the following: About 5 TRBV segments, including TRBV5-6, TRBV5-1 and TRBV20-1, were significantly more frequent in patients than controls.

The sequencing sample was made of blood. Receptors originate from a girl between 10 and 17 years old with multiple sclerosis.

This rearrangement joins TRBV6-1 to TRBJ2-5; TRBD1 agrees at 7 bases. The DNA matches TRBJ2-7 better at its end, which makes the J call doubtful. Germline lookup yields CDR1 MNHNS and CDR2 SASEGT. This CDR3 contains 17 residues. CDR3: CASSELAYRDRAYEQYF. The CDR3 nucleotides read TGTGCCAGCAGTGAATTGGCTTACCGGGACAGAGCCTACGAGCAGTACTTC.

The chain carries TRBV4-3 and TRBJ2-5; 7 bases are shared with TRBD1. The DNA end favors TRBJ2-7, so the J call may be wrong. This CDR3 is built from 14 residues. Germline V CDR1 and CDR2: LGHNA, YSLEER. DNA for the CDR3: TGCGCCAGCAGCCTCTCGACAGGGTGGGACGAGCAGTACTTC. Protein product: CASSLSTGWDEQYF.

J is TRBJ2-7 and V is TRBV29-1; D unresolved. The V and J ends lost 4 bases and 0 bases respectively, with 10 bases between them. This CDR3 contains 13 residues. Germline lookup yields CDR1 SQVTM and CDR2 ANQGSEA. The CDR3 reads CSVGPGPSYEQYF. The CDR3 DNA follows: TGCAGCGTTGGGCCAGGCCCCTCCTACGAGCAGTACTTC.

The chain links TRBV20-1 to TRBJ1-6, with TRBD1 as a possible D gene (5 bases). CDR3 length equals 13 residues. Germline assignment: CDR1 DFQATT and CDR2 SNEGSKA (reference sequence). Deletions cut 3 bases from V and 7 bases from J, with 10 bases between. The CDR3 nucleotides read TGCAGTGCTAGTCAGGGCGGGAATTCACCCCTCCACTTT. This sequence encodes CSASQGGNSPLHF.

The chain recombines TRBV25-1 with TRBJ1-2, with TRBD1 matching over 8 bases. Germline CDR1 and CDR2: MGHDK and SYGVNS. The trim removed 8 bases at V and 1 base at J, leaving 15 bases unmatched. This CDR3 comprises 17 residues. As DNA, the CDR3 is TGTGCCAGCGCCCCGACAGGGGTATCCCTTAATAACTATGGCTACACCTTC. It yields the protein CASAPTGVSLNNYGYTF.

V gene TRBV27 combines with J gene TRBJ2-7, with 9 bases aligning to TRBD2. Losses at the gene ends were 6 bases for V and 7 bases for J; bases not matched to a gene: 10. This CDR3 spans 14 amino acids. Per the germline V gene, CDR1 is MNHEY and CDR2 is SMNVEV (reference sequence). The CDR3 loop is CASRIAGVNNEQYF. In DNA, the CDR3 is TGTGCCAGCAGGATAGCGGGAGTGAATAATGAGCAGTACTTC.

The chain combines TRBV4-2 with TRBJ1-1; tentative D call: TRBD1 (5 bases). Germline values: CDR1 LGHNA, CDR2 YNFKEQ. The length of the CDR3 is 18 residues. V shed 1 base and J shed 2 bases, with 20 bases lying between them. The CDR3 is CASSQVSWDSSSNTEAFF. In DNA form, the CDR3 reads TGTGCCAGCAGCCAAGTTAGTTGGGACTCATCGAGCAACACTGAAGCTTTCTTT.

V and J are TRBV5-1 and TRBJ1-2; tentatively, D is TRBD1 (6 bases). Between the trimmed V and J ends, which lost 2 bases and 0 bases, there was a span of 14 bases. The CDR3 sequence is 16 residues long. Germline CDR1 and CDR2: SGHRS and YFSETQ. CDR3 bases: TGCGCCAGCAGCTTCGACACCAGGGGAGCTAACTATGGCTACACCTTC. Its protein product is CASSFDTRGANYGYTF. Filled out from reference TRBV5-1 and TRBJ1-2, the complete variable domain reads KAGVTQTPRYLIKTRGQQVTLSCSPISGHRSVSWYQQTPGQGLQFLFEYFSETQRNKGNFPGRFSGRQFSNSRSEMNVSTLELGDSALYLCASSFDTRGANYGYTFGSGTRLTVV.

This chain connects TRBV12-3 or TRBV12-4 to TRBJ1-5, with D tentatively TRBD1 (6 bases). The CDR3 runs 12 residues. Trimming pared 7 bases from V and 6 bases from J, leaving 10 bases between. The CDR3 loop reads CASTEGGQPQHF. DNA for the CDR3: TGTGCCAGCACGGAAGGGGGTCAGCCCCAGCATTTT.

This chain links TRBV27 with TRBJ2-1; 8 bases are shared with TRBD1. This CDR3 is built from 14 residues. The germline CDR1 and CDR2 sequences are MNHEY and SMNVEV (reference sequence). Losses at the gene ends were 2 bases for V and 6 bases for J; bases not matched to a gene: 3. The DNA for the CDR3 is TGTGCCAGCAGTTTAAGGCAGGGGGCCAATGAGCAGTTCTTC. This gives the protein CASSLRQGANEQFF.

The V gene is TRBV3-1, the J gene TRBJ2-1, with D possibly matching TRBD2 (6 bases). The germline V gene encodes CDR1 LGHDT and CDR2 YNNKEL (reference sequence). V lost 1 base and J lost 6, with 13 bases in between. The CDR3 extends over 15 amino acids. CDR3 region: CASSQGTTLLNEQFF. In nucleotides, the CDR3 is TGTGCCAGCAGCCAAGGGACTACCCTCCTCAATGAGCAGTTCTTC.

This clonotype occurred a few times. The CDR3 is CASSLTKVSGGSEQYF. The CDR3 DNA reads TGTGCCAGCAGCTTAACTAAAGTATCAGGGGGCAGTGAGCAGTACTTC. V and J are TRBV13 and TRBJ2-5; 8 bases agree with TRBD1. Germline values: CDR1 PRHDT, CDR2 FYEKMQ (reference sequence). Trimming removed 2 bases from V and 11 bases from J; junction bases left unmatched: 16. The CDR3 runs 16 residues.

The CDR3 reads CASSSMGGVAGDQGQYF. DNA for the CDR3: TGCGCCAGCAGCTCGATGGGAGGGGTAGCGGGAGATCAAGGGCAGTACTTC. This chain uses TRBV5-1 with TRBJ2-7; 9 bases align to TRBD2. CDR1 is SGHRS and CDR2 is YFSETQ in the germline V gene. This CDR3 is 17 amino acids long. Trimming at V came to 3 bases and at J to 9 bases, leaving 19 bases not matched to a gene.

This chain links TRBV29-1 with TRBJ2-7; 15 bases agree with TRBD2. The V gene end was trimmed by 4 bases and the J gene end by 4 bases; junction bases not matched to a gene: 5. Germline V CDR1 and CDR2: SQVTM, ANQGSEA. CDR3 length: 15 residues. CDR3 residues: CSVGGLAGGGYEQYF. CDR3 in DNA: TGCAGCGTTGGGGGACTAGCGGGAGGAGGGTACGAGCAGTACTTC.

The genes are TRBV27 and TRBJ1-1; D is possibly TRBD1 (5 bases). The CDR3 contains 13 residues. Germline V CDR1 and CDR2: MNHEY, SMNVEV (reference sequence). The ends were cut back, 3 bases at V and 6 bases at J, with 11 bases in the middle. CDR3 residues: CASSLGGRAEAFF. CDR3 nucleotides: TGTGCCAGCAGTTTGGGGGGGAGGGCTGAAGCTTTCTTT.

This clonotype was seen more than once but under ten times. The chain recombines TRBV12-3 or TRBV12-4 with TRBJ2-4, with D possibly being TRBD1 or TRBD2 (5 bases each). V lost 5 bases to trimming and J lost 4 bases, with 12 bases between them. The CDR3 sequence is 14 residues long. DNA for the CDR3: TGTGCCAGCAGTCCTCGGGACGGTAAAAACATTCAGTACTTC. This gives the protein CASSPRDGKNIQYF.

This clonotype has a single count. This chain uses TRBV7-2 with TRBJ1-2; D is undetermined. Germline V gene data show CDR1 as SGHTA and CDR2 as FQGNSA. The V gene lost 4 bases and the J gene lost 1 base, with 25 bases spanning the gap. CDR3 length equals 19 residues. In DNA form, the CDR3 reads TGTGCCAGCAGCTCCCCCTCTGGGTTCACGTCAAGGGTTAACTATGGCTACACCTTC. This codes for CASSSPSGFTSRVNYGYTF.

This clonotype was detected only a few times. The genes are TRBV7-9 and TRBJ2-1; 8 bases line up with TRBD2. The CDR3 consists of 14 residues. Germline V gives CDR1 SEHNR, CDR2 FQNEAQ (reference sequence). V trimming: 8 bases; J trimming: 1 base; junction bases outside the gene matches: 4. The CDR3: CASATSGSYNEQFF. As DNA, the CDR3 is TGTGCCAGCGCTACTAGCGGTTCCTACAATGAGCAGTTCTTC. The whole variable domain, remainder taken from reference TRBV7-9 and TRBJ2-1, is DTGVSQNPRHKITKRGQNVTFRCDPISEHNRLYWYRQTLGQGPEFLTYFQNEAQLEKSRLLSDRFSAERPKGSFSTLEIQRTEQGDSAMYLCASATSGSYNEQFFGPGTRLTVL.

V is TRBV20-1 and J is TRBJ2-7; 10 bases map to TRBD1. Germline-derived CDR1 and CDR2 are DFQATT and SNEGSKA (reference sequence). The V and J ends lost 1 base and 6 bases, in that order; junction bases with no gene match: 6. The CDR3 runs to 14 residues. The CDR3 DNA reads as TGCAGTGCTAGAGCCGGGACAGGGGTCTCCGAGCAGTACTTC. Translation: CSARAGTGVSEQYF.

DNA of the CDR3: TGTGCCAGCACTAGACTAGCGGGAGTAGGTGAGCAGTACTTC. This gives the protein CASTRLAGVGEQYF. The chain has TRBV2 and TRBJ2-7, with 12 positions matching TRBD2. Germline CDR1 and CDR2: SNHLY and FYNNEI. The CDR3 contains 14 residues. The J segment lost 7 bases and the V segment lost 7 bases, leaving 8 bases of the junction unmatched.

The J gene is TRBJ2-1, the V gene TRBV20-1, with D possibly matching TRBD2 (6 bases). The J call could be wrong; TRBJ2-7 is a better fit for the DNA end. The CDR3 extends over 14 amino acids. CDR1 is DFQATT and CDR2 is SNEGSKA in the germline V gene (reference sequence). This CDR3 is CSARWGVGGNEQYF. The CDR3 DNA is TGCAGTGCTAGGTGGGGGGTTGGAGGTAACGAGCAGTACTTC.

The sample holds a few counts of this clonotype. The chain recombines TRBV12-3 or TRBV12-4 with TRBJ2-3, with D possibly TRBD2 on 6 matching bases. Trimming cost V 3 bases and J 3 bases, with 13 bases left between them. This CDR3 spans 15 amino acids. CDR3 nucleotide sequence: TGTGCCAGCAGTTTGGGGGGAACAGGTACAGATACGCAGTATTTT. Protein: CASSLGGTGTDTQYF.

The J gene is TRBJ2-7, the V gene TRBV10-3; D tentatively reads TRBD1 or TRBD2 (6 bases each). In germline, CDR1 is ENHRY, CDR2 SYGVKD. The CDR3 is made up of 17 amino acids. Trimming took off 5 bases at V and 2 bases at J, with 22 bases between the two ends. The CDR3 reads CAISSPTGRLVPYEQYF. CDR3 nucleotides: TGTGCCATCAGTTCTCCAACAGGGAGACTAGTCCCCTACGAGCAGTACTTC.

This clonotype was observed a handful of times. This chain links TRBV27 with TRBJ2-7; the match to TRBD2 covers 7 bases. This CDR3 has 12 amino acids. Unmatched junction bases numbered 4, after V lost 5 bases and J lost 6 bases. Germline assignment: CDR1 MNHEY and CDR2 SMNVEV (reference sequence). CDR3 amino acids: CASSGKRGEQYF. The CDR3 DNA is TGTGCCAGCAGTGGGAAGCGGGGCGAGCAGTACTTC.

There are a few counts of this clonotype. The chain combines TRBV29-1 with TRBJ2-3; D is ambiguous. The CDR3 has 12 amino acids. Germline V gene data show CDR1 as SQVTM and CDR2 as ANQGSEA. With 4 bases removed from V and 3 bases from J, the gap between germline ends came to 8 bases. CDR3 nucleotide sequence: TGCAGCGTTGTGAAGCAAACAGATACGCAGTATTTT. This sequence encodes CSVVKQTDTQYF.

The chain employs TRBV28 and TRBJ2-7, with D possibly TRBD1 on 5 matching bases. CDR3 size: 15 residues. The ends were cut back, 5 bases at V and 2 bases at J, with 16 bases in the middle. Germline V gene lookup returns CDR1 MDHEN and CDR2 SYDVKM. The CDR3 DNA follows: TGTGCCAGCAGTCCAGAAGACAGTGCAGCCTACGAGCAGTACTTC. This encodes CASSPEDSAAYEQYF.

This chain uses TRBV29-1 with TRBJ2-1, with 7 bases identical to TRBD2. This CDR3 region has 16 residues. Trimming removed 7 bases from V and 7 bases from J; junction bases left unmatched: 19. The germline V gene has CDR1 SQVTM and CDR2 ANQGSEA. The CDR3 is CSAGPNLAGVLNEQFF. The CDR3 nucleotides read TGCAGCGCCGGGCCTAATCTGGCGGGAGTCCTAAATGAGCAGTTCTTC.

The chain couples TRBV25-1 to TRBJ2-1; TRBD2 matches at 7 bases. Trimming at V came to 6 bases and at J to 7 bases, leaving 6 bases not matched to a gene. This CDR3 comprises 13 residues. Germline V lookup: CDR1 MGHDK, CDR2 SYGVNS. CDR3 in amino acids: CASRGGSVNEQFF. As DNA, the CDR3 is TGTGCCAGCAGGGGGGGGTCGGTGAATGAGCAGTTCTTC. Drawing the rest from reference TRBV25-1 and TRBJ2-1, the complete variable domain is EADIYQTPRYLVIGTGKKITLECSQTMGHDKMYWYQQDPGMELHLIHYSYGVNSTEKGDLSSESTVSRIRTEHFPLTLESARPSHTSQYLCASRGGSVNEQFFGPGTRLTVL.

CDR3 loop: CASSLAGRDETQYF. DNA of the CDR3: TGTGCCAGCAGCTTGGCCGGGAGGGATGAGACCCAGTACTTC. The J gene is TRBJ2-5, the V gene TRBV5-6, with 8 positions matching TRBD2. J was trimmed by 5 bases and V by 0 bases; bases with no gene match: 3. Germline V lookup: CDR1 SGHDT, CDR2 YYEEEE. This CDR3 has 14 residues.

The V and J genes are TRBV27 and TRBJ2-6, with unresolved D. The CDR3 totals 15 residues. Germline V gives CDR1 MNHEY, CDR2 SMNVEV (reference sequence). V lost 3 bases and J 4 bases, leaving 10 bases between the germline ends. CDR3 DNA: TGTGCCAGCAGTTTTGGGTTGACAGGGGCCAACGTCCTGACTTTC. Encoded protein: CASSFGLTGANVLTF.

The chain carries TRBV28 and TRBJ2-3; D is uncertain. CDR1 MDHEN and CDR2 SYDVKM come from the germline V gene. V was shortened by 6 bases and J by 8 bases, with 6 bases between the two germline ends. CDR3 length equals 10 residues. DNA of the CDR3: TGTGCCAGCAGCCAGAGTACGCAGTATTTT. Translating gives CASSQSTQYF. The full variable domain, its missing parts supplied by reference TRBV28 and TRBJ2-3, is DVKVTQSSRYLVKRTGEKVFLECVQDMDHENMFWYRQDPGLGLRLIYFSYDVKMKEKGDIPEGYSVSREKKERFSLILESASTNQTSMYLCASSQSTQYFGPGTRLTVL.

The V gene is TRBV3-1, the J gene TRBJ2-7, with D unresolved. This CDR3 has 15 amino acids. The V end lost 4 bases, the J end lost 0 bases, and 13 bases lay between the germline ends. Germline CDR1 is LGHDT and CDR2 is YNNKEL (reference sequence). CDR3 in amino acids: CASSPQVAGSYEQYF. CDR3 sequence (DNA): TGTGCCAGCAGCCCCCAAGTAGCCGGCTCCTACGAGCAGTACTTC.